These 15 T cell receptor beta chains share one sample of origin, sequenced in a study of CD8 T cells in ankylosing spondylitis. TCRdb redid the calling of the 5' RACE reads with MiXCR, one entry per CDR3 protein. The sample lists about 320,000 distinct CDR3 sequences, roughly 10% seen once, with 9.1% in the top ten. The sample consisted of blood, either unsorted or a sorted T cell fraction (not recorded which). All receptors come from a female donor with ankylosing spondylitis or in good health (not recorded which).

This clonotype was seen ten or more times. The chain uses TRBV6-6 and TRBJ2-2, with D possibly TRBD2 on 5 matching bases. Trimming shortened V by 5 bases and J by 4 bases, and 8 bases separated the two germline ends. Germline CDR1 and CDR2: MNHNY and SVGAGI (reference sequence). The CDR3 runs 13 residues. CDR3: CASSRGSTGELFF. Written as DNA, the CDR3 is TGTGCCAGCAGTCGGGGTAGCACCGGGGAGCTGTTTTTT.

This clonotype has a handful of counts. The rearrangement links TRBV20-1 to TRBJ2-1; TRBD2 matches at 7 bases. CDR1 is DFQATT and CDR2 is SNEGSKA in the germline V gene (reference sequence). J gave up 0 bases and V 4 bases, and 15 bases lay outside the gene matches. The CDR3 covers 18 residues. CDR3 region: CSANTGGFDLGSYNEQFF. CDR3 DNA sequence: TGCAGTGCTAACACCGGGGGGTTCGACCTCGGCTCCTACAATGAGCAGTTCTTC.

This clonotype showed up many times. The rearrangement uses TRBV28 and TRBJ2-7, with 9 bases fitting TRBD1. Trimming took 8 bases from V and 0 from J; bases not matched to a gene: 5. The V gene's germline CDR1 is MDHEN and CDR2 SYDVKM. This CDR3 region has 14 residues. CDR3 residues: CASQGQGFSYEQYF. CDR3 bases: TGTGCCAGCCAGGGACAGGGCTTCTCCTACGAGCAGTACTTC.

This clonotype came up many times. CDR3 nucleotide sequence: TGCGCCAGCAGCTTGGAAGTCTCCTACGAGCAGTACTTC. Translating it yields CASSLEVSYEQYF. The chain employs TRBV5-1 and TRBJ2-7; D not certain. V was shortened by 0 bases and J by 0 bases, with 4 bases between the two germline ends. The CDR3 totals 13 residues. CDR1 is SGHRS, CDR2 YFSETQ, per germline.

On this clonotype: A much larger clone lies a single base off, so this may be a read error. This chain uses TRBV7-2 with TRBJ2-3; 8 nucleotides line up with TRBD2. Germline lookup yields CDR1 SGHTA and CDR2 FQGNSA. The CDR3 has 15 residues. Trimming at V came to 2 bases and at J to 6 bases, leaving 7 bases not matched to a gene. Here the CDR3 reads CASSLMSGGYDTQYF. The CDR3, as DNA: TGTGCCAGCAGCTTAATGTCGGGAGGGTATGATACGCAGTATTTT.

This clonotype was seen many times. This CDR3 reads CASSLNPGTEAYF. In DNA, the CDR3 is TGTGCCAGCAGCTTAAACCCGGGGACGGAAGCCTACTTC. This chain joins TRBV7-9 and TRBJ2-7; D could derive from TRBD1 or TRBD2 (5 bases each). This CDR3 is 13 amino acids long. Germline CDR1 and CDR2: SEHNR and FQNEAQ (reference sequence). The V end was cut by 2 bases, the J end by 13 bases, with 18 bases between. The full variable domain, with the rest looked up from reference TRBV7-9 and TRBJ2-7, is DTGVSQNPRHKITKRGQNVTFRCDPISEHNRLYWYRQTLGQGPEFLTYFQNEAQLEKSRLLSDRFSAERPKGSFSTLEIQRTEQGDSAMYLCASSLNPGTEAYFGPGTRLTVT.

This clonotype was observed many times. The CDR3 here is CASSLSDLPQHF. The DNA for the CDR3 is TGTGCCAGCAGTTTAAGCGACCTACCCCAGCATTTT. The rearrangement joins TRBV28 to TRBJ1-5, with D uncertain. The V gene lost 2 bases and the J gene lost 10 bases, with 9 bases spanning the gap. CDR1 MDHEN and CDR2 SYDVKM come from the germline V gene. The CDR3 is 12 residues long.

This chain joins TRBV30 and TRBJ2-7; the D is unclear. Trimming removed 5 bases at V and 3 bases at J, with 11 bases between. The CDR3 extends over 12 amino acids. Looked up from germline, CDR1 is GTSNPN and CDR2 is SVGIG (reference sequence). CDR3 DNA sequence: TGTGCCTGGGACGGTAAGGGCTACGAGCAGTACTTC. It specifies CAWDGKGYEQYF.

The chain couples TRBV28 to TRBJ1-5; D unclear. Between the trimmed V and J ends, which lost 5 bases and 0 bases, there was a span of 14 bases. Germline V gene lookup returns CDR1 MDHEN and CDR2 SYDVKM. CDR3 size: 16 residues. CDR3 sequence: CASSPPRRASNQPQHF. The CDR3 DNA is TGTGCCAGCAGTCCGCCTAGGCGGGCTAGCAATCAGCCCCAGCATTTT.

This chain links TRBV24-1 with TRBJ1-5, with 12 bases that match TRBD1. The V gene's germline CDR1 is KGHDR and CDR2 SFDVKD. This CDR3 contains 15 residues. The junction had 8 bases not matched to a gene; V was cut back by 4 bases and J by 11 bases. CDR3: CATSEAGTGGPSQHF. In DNA, the CDR3 is TGTGCCACCAGTGAGGCCGGGACAGGGGGCCCGTCCCAGCATTTT.

This clonotype has a handful of counts. J is TRBJ1-1 and V is TRBV19; possibly TRBD1 for D (5 bases). The CDR3 length is 15 residues. Germline V lookup: CDR1 LNHDA, CDR2 SQIVND (reference sequence). V was trimmed by 8 bases and J by 10 bases, leaving 26 bases between them. The CDR3 bases are TGTGCCAGTTTTCCTCCGGGACGCGGCGGAGTCGGAGCTTTCTTT. Translated: CASFPPGRGGVGAFF.

This clonotype has at least ten counts. The V gene is TRBV30, the J gene TRBJ1-2; no definite D call. V lost 3 bases to trimming and J lost 7 bases, with 9 bases between them. CDR3 length equals 11 residues. CDR1 is GTSNPN, CDR2 SVGIG, per germline (reference sequence). CDR3 nucleotide sequence: TGTGCCTGGAGCCATATACCTGGCTACACCTTC. It specifies CAWSHIPGYTF.

A word on this clonotype: This may be a read error: a much more frequent sequence differs by one nucleotide. The chain uses TRBV20-1 and TRBJ2-3, with TRBD2 as a possible D gene (5 bases). Trimming removed 6 bases at V and 5 bases at J, with 21 bases between. The CDR3 extends over 15 amino acids. Germline V gene data show CDR1 as DFQATT and CDR2 as SNEGSKA (reference sequence). The CDR3 sequence is CSAPQPPGWKDTQYF. The CDR3, as DNA: TGCAGTGCCCCACAACCCCCGGGATGGAAAGATACGCAGTATTTT.

This clonotype was seen more than once but under ten times. J is TRBJ2-4 and V is TRBV2; D remains unclear. This CDR3 has 13 residues. Germline V gene lookup returns CDR1 SNHLY and CDR2 FYNNEI. V lost 4 bases to trimming and J lost 4 bases, with 8 bases between them. DNA of the CDR3: TGTGCCAGCAGTGTTGTGGAGAAAAACATTCAGTACTTC. Protein: CASSVVEKNIQYF.

Remarks on this clonotype: One junction end does not reproduce the germline sequence, and a read error may be involved. The chain recombines TRBV19 with TRBJ2-7; 9 bases are shared with TRBD1. The CDR3 is 14 residues long. The germline CDR1 and CDR2 sequences are LNHDA and SQIVND (reference sequence). CDR3: CASSTGQGDYEQSF. The CDR3 coding sequence is TGTGCCAGTTCGACGGGACAGGGAGACTACGAGCAGTCCTTC.